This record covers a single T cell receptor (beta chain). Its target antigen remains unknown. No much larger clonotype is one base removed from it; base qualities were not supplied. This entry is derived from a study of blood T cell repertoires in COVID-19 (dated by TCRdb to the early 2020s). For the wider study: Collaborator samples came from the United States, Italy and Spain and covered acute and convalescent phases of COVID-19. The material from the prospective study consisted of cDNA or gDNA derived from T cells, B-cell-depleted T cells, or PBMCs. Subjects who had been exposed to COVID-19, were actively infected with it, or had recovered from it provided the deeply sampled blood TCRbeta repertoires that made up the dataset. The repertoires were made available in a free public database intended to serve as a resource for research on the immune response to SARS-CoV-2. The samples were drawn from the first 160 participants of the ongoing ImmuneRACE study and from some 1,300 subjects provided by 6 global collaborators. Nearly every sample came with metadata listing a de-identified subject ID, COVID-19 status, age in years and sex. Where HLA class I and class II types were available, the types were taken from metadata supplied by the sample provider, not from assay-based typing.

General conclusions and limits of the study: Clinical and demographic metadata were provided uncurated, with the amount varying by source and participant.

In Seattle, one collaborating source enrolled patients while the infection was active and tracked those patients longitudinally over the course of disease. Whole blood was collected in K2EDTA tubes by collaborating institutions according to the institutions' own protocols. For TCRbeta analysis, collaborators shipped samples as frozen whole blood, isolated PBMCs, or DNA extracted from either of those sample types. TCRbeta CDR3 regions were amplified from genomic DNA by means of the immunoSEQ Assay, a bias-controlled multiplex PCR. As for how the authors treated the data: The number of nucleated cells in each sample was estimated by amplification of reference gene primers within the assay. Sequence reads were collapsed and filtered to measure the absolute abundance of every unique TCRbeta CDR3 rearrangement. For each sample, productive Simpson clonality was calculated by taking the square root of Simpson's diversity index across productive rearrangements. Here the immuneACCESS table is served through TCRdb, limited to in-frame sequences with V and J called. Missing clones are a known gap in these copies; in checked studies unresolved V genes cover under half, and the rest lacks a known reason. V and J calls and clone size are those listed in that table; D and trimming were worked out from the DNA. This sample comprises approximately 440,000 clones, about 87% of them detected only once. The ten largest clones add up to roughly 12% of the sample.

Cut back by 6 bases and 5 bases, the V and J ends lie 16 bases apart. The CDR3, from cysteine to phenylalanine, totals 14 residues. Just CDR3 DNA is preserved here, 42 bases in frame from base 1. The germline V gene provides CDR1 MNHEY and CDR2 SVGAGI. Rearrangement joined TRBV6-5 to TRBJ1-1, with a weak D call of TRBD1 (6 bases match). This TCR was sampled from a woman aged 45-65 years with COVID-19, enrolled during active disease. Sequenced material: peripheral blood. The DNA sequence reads TGTGCCAGCAGGCTCGAGGGGGGGCGGACTGAAGCTTTCTTT. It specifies CASRLEGGRTEAFF.